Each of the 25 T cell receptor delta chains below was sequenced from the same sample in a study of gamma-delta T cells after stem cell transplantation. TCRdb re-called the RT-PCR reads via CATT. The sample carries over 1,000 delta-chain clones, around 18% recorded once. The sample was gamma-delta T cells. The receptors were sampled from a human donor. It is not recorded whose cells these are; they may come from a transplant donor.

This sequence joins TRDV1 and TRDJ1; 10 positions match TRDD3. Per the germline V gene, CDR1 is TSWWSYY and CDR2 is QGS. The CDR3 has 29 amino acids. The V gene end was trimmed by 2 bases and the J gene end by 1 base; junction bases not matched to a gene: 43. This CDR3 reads CALGESPPRISGGGYAGGMHLLVTDKLIF. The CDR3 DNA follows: TGTGCTCTTGGGGAATCCCCTCCTAGGATCTCGGGAGGGGGATACGCGGGGGGGATGCACTTACTGGTCACCGATAAACTCATCTTT.

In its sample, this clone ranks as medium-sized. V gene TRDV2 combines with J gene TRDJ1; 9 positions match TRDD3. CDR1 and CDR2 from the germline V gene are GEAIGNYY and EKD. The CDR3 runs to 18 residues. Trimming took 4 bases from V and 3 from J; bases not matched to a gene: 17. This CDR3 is CACDKLGEPLLAADKLIF. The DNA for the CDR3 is TGTGCCTGTGATAAACTGGGGGAGCCCCTACTAGCTGCCGATAAACTCATCTTT.

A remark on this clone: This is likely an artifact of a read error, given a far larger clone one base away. DNA of the CDR3: TGTGCCTGTGACAGCTTAACCGAGACTGGGGGATACAGACCTTCCCACGAAGGCACCGATAAACTCATCTTT. Its protein product is CACDSLTETGGYRPSHEGTDKLIF. The V and J genes are TRDV2 and TRDJ1; 12 nucleotides line up with TRDD3. Germline trimming cut 2 bases from V and 1 base from J; bases unmatched to any gene: 28. The CDR3 runs to 24 residues. Germline V gene data show CDR1 as GEAIGNYY and CDR2 as EKD.

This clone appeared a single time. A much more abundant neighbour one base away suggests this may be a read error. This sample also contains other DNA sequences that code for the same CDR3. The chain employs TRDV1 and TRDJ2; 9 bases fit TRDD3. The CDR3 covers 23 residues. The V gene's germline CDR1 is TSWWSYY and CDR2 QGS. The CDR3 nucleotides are TGTGCTCTTGGGGAAGCCCCGCTTTTCCCCCACTGGGGGAAATACCAAAAGACAGCGCAACTCTTCTTT. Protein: CALGEAPLFPHWGKYQKTAQLFF.

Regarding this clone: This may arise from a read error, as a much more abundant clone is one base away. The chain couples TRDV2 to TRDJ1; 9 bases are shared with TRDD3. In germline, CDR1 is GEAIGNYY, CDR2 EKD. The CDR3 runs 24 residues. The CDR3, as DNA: TGTGCCTGTGACGAACTCGCTGGGGGATCCGAACTTAAAAAATCGGTACGGTACACCGATAAACCCATCTTT. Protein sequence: CACDELAGGSELKKSVRYTDKPIF.

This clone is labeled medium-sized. Written as DNA, the CDR3 is TGTGCTCTTGGGGCGGTTCCTGATTGGGGACAGTACACCGATAAACTCATCTTT. This encodes CALGAVPDWGQYTDKLIF. The rearrangement links TRDV1 to TRDJ1; D tentatively reads TRDD2 or TRDD3 (5 bases each). Germline CDR1 and CDR2: TSWWSYY and QGS. This CDR3 is 18 amino acids long. V lost 4 bases and J lost 0, with 21 bases in between.

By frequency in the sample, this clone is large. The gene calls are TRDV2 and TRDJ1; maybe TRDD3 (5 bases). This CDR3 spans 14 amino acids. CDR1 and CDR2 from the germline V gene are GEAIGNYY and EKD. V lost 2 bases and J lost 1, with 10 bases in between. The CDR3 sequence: CACDSVGSTDKLIF. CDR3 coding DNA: TGTGCCTGTGACAGCGTGGGGAGCACCGATAAACTCATCTTT.

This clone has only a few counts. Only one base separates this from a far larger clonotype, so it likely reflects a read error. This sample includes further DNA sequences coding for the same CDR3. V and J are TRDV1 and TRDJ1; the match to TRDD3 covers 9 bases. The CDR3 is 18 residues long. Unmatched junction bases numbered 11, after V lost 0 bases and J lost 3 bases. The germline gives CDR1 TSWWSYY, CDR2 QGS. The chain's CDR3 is CALGELWVLGDPSDKLIF. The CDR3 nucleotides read TGTGCTCTTGGGGAACTATGGGTGCTGGGGGATCCGTCCGATAAACTCATCTTT.

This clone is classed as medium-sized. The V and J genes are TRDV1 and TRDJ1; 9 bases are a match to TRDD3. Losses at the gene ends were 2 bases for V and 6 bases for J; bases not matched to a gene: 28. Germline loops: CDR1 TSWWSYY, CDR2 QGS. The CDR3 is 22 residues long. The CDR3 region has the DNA TGTGCTCTTGGGGAAATCCCCGGTCCTACGCCGCGGGGATACGCGTATCCCCATAAACTCATCTTT. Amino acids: CALGEIPGPTPRGYAYPHKLIF.

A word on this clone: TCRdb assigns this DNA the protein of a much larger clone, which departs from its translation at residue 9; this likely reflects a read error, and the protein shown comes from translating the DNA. The CDR3 DNA reads as TGTGCTCTTGGGGAACTATGGGTACCGGGGGATCCGTCCGATAAACTCATCTTT. This encodes CALGELWVPGDPSDKLIF. The chain uses TRDV1 and TRDJ1, with 7 bases aligning to TRDD3. CDR1 is TSWWSYY, CDR2 QGS, per germline. The CDR3 loop spans 18 amino acids. The trim removed 0 bases at V and 3 bases at J, leaving 13 bases unmatched.

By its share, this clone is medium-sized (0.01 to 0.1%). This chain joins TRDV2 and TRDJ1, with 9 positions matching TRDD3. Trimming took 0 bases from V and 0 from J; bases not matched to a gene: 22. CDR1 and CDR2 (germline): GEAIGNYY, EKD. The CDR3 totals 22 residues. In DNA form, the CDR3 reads TGTGCCTGTGACACCCTTGATCGGTTTAGTGCTACTGGGGGACCGTACACCGATAAACTCATCTTT. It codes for CACDTLDRFSATGGPYTDKLIF.

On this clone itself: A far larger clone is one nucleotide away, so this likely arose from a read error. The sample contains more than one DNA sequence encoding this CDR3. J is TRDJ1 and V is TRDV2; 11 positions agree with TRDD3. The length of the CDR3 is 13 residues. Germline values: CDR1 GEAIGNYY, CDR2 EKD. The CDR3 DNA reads TGTGCCTGTGACATCTTACTGGGGGATAAACTCATCTTC. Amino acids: CACDILLGDKLIF.

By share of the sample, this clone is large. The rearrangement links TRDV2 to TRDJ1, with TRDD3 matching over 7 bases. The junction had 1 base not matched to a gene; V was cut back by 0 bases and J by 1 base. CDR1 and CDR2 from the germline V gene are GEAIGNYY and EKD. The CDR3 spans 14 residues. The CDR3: CACDTWGTTDKLIF. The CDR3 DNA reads TGTGCCTGTGACACCTGGGGGACCACCGATAAACTCATCTTT.

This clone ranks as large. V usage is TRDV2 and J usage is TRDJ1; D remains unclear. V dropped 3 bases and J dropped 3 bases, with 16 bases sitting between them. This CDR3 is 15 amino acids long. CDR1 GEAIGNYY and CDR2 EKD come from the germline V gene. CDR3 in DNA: TGTGCCTGTGACCCTGTCCCCCTTTTAGCCGATAAACTCATCTTT. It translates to CACDPVPLLADKLIF.

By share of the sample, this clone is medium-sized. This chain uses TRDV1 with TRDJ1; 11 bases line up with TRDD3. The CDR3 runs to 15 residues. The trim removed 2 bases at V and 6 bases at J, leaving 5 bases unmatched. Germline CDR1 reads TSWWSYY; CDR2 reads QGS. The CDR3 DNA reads TGTGCTCTTGGGGAAAGGTGGGGGATACGCCATAAACTCATCTTT. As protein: CALGERWGIRHKLIF.

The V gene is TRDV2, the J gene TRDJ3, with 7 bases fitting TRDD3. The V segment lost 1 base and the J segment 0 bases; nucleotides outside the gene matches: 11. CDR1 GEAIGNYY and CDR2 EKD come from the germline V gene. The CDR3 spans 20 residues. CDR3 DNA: TGTGCCTGTGACACGGGCTCCTGGGGGGTGAGCTCCTGGGACACCCGACAGATGTTTTTC. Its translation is CACDTGSWGVSSWDTRQMFF.

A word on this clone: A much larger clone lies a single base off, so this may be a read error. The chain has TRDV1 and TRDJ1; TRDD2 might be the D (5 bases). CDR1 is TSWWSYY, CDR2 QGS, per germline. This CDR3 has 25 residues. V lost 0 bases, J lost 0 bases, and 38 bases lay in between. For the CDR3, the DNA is TGTGCTCTTGGGGAACTAGATAAGCCCCTACTTCAGGGCCGTCCCTCGCTCCCATACACCGATAAACTCATCTTT. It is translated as CALGELDKPLLQGRPSLPYTDKLIF.

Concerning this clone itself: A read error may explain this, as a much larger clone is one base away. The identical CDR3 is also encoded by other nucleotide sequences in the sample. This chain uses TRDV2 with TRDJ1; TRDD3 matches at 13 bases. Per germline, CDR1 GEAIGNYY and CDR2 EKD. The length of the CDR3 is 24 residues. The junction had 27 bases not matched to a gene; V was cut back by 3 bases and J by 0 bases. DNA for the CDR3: TGTGCCTGTGACTCCCTCACTGGGGGATACGCGTTTGAACCGAAAGCTCTGTACACCGATAAACTCATCTTT. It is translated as CACDSLTGGYAFEPKALYTDKLIF.

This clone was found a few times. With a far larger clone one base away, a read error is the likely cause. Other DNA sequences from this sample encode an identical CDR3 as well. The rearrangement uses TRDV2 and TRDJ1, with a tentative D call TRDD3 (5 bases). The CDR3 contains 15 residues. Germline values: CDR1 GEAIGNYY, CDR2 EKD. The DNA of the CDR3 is TGTGCCTGTGACACCTTGGATAACCCAACCGATAAACTCATCTTC. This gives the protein CACDTLDNPTDKLIF.

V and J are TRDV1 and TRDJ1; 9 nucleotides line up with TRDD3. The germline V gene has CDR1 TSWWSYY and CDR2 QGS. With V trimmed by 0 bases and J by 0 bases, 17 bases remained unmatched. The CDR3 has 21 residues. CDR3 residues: CALGELRFPTGGPPYTDKLIF. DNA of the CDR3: TGTGCTCTTGGGGAACTCCGATTTCCTACTGGGGGACCACCTTACACCGATAAACTCATCTTT.

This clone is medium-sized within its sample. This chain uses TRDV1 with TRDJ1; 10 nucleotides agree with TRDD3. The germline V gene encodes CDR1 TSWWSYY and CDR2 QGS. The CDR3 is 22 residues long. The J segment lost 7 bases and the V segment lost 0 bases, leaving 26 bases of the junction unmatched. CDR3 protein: CALGELIPLWGIQPAGQGKLIF. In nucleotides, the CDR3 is TGTGCTCTTGGGGAACTAATCCCTCTATGGGGGATACAACCTGCAGGTCAGGGTAAACTCATCTTT.

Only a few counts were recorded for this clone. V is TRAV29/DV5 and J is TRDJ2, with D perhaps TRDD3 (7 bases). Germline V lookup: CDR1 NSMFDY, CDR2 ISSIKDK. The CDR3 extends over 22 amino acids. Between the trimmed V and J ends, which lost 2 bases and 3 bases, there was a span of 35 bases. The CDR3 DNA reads TGTGCAGCAAGTGGAGCCCATTCCTATACCGGGCTGGGGGTATCTCTGACAGCACAACTCTTCTTT. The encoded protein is CAASGAHSYTGLGVSLTAQLFF.

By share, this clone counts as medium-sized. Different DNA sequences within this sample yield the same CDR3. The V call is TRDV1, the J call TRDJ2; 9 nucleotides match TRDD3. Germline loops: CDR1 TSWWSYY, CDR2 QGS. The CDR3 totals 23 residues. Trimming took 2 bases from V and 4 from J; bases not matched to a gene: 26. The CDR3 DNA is TGTGCTCTTGGGGAAGCCCCGCTTTTCCCCCACTGGGGGAAATACCAAAAGACAGCACAACTCTTCTTT. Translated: CALGEAPLFPHWGKYQKTAQLFF.

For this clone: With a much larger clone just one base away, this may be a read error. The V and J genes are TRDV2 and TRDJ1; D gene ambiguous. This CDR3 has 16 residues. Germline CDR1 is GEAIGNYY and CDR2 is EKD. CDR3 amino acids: CACDTVSPPATDRLIF. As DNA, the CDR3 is TGTGCCTGTGACACCGTCTCCCCCCCTGCCACCGATAGACTCATCTTT.

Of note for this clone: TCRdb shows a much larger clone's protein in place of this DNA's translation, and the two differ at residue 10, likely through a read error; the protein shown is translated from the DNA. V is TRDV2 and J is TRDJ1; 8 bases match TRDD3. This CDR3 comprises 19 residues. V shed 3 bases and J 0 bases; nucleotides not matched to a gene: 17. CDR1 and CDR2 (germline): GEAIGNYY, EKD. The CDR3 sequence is CACDGVELGGTRDTDKLIF. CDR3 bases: TGTGCCTGTGACGGGGTCGAACTGGGGGGTACGCGGGACACCGATAAACTCATCTTT.